Sequencing of this TCR beta chain was carried out in a study of blood T cell repertoires in COVID-19. Study-wide context: Sites across the United States, Italy and Spain contributed samples from acute and convalescent COVID-19. Sample material is recorded as cDNA or gDNA derived from T cells, B-cell-depleted T cells, or PBMCs.

The CDR3 is made up of 15 amino acids. Germline CDR1 is SEHNR and CDR2 is FQNEAQ (reference sequence). The V end was cut by 5 bases, the J end by 8 bases, with 18 bases between. While infection was still active, Seattle patients were enrolled and then followed longitudinally. In the authors' workflow: Amplification from reference gene primers served as the basis for estimated nucleated cell counts. Method: immunoSEQ multiplex PCR; TCRdb's copy keeps in-frame clones and lacks some. D and trimming come from the DNA, and the V and J calls and clone size come from that table. The sample carries approximately 330,000 clones, around 90% recorded once.

The sequence was collected from a man younger than 45 with COVID-19, enrolled during active disease. The chain employs TRBV7-9 and TRBJ1-4; D might be TRBD1 (6 bases). Sequencing was performed on peripheral blood. Here the CDR3 reads CASSSGATQGEKLFF. Written as DNA, the CDR3 is TGTGCCAGCAGCAGCGGGGCTACCCAGGGGGAAAAACTGTTTTTT.